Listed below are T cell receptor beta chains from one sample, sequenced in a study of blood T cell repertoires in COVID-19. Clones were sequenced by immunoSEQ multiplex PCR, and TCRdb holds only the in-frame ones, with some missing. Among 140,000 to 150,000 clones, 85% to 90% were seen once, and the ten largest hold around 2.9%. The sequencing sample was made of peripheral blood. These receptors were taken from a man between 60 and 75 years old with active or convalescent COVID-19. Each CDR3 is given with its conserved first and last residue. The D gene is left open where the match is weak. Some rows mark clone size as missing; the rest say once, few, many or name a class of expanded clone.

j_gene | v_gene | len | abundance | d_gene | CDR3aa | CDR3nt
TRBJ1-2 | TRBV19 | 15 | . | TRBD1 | CASSMDRGSFYGYTF | TGTGCCAGTAGTATGGACAGGGGATCATTTTATGGCTACACCTTC
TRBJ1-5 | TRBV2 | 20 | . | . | CASSDADGDTLNRFNQPQHF | TGTGCCAGCAGTGATGCTGATGGGGACACCCTTAATCGTTTTAATCAGCCCCAGCATTTT
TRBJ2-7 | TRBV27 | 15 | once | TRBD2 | CASSQTSGSIYEQYF | TGTGCCAGCAGTCAAACTAGCGGGAGTATCTACGAGCAGTACTTC
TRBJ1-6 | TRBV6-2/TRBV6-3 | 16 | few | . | CASSNDRRTYNSPLHF | TGTGCCAGCAGCAACGACAGGAGGACCTATAATTCACCCCTCCACTTT
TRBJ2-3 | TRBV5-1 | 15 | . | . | CASSYEGGVTDTQYF | TGCGCCAGCAGCTACGAAGGGGGGGTCACAGATACGCAGTATTTT
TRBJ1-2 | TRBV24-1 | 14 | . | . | CATSDRGPAGGYTF | TGTGCCACCAGTGACCGCGGACCCGCGGGAGGCTACACCTTC
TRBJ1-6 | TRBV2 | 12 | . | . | CASSELASPLHF | TGTGCCAGCAGTGAGTTGGCTTCACCCCTCCACTTT
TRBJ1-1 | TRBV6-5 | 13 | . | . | CASRRALNTEAFF | TGTGCCAGCAGAAGAGCTTTGAACACTGAAGCTTTCTTT
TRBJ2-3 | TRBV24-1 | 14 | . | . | CATRRTGTTDTQYF | TGTGCCACCAGGAGGACTGGAACGACAGATACGCAGTATTTT
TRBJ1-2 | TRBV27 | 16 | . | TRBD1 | CASSLSPGQGNYGYTF | TGTGCCAGCAGTTTATCCCCCGGACAGGGGAACTATGGCTACACCTTC
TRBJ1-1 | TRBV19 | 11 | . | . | CASSQGREAFF | TGTGCCAGTAGTCAGGGCCGTGAAGCTTTCTTT
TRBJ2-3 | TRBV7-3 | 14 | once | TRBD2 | CASSRGGDTDTQYF | TGTGCCAGCAGCCGCGGGGGAGACACAGATACGCAGTATTTT
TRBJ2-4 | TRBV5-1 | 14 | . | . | CASSLGEAKNIQYF | TGCGCCAGCAGCTTGGGGGAGGCCAAAAACATTCAGTACTTC
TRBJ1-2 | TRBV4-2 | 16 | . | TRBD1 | CASSQNPGQGNGGYTF | TGTGCCAGCAGCCAAAACCCGGGACAGGGCAATGGCGGCTACACCTTC
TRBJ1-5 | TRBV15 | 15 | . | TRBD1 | CATSRGGRGQQPQHF | TGTGCCACCAGCAGAGGCGGCAGGGGACAGCAGCCCCAGCATTTT
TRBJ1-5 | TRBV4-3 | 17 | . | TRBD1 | CASSQDHSAGGNQPQHF | TGCGCCAGCAGCCAAGATCATTCGGCAGGGGGAAATCAGCCCCAGCATTTT
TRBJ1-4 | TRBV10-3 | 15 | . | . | CAISGSAQGDEKLFF | TGTGCCATCAGTGGGTCTGCTCAAGGGGATGAAAAACTGTTTTTT
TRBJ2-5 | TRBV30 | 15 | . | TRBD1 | CAWSYGTAGKETQYF | TGTGCCTGGAGCTATGGGACAGCTGGTAAAGAGACCCAGTACTTC
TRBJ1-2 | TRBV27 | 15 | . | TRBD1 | CASSEGTATFYGYTF | TGTGCCAGCAGTGAAGGGACAGCCACCTTCTATGGCTACACCTTC
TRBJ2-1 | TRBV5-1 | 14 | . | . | CASSFGEQYNEQFF | TGCGCCAGCAGCTTTGGGGAGCAGTACAATGAGCAGTTCTTC
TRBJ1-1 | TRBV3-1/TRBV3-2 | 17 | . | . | CASSQVSRWTANTEAFF | TGTGCCAGCAGCCAAGTTTCCCGGTGGACAGCTAACACTGAAGCTTTCTTT
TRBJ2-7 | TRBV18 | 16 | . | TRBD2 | CASSPPGLAGLNEQYF | TGTGCCAGCTCCCCGCCGGGACTAGCGGGTCTGAACGAGCAGTACTTC
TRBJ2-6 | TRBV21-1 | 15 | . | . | CASSGGYSGANVLTF | TGTGCCAGCAGCGGCGGGTACTCTGGGGCCAACGTCCTGACTTTC
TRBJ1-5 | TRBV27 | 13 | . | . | CASSVQVNQPQHF | TGTGCCAGCAGTGTACAGGTCAATCAGCCCCAGCATTTT
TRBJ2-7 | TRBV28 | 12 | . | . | CASSSYREEQYF | TGTGCCAGCAGTTCTTACAGGGAAGAGCAGTACTTC
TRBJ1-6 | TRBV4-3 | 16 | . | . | CASSQETAGYNSPLHF | TGCGCCAGCAGCCAAGAGACAGCTGGCTATAATTCACCCCTCCACTTT
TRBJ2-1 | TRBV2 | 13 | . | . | CASSGRSHNEQFF | TGTGCCAGCAGTGGGCGGAGTCACAATGAGCAGTTCTTC
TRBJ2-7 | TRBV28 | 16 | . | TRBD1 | CASSSPGTGTPYEQYF | TGTGCCAGCAGTTCTCCCGGGACAGGGACACCCTACGAGCAGTACTTC
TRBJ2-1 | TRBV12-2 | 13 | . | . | CAGPTKTYNEQFF | TGTGCAGGGCCAACGAAGACCTACAATGAGCAGTTCTTC
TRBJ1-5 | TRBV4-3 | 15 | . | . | CASSQDSGLNQPQHF | TGCGCCAGCAGCCAAGATTCAGGGCTTAATCAGCCCCAGCATTTT
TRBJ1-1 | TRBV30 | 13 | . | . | CAWKQGENTEAFF | TGTGCCTGGAAACAGGGTGAAAACACTGAAGCTTTCTTT